The present T cell receptor beta chain was sequenced within a study of breast tumors, draining lymph nodes, adjacent tissues. This clonotype was counted at least ten times. Its antigen is as yet unknown. CDR1 and CDR2 from the germline V gene are DFQATT and SNEGSKA (reference sequence). The CDR3 is 13 residues long. With V trimmed by 5 bases and J by 1 base, 3 bases remained unmatched. Study outcomes and limitations: Tumor and nontumor repertoires were significantly more similar in luminal-like than in basal-like breast cancer. Tumor T cell lymph node origin was a supported hypothesis, not proven. Compared with lymph nodes, tumors were less diverse; compared with nontumor tissue, more. Findings are consistent with lymph node origin and intratumoral expansion of most tumor T cells.

From the multiplex PCR reads, TCRdb called clonotypes with MiXCR, one entry per CDR3 protein. Of some 130,000 distinct CDR3 sequences detected, around 20% appear once; the ten largest clones hold more than 3%. The lymph nodes were axillary draining lymph nodes from breast cancer patients. The rearrangement joins TRBV20-1 to TRBJ2-3; 7 bases line up with TRBD2. The receptor comes from a female donor with breast cancer. Some clones in this sample may be carry-over from other donors' samples. Input material: axillary lymph node tissue. CDR3 region: CSAALAGTDTQYF. Written as DNA, the CDR3 is TGCAGTGCTGCCCTAGCGGGCACAGATACGCAGTATTTT.